These 20 T cell receptor beta chains were all obtained from the same sample, sequenced in a study of Tregs in tolerant kidney transplant recipients. The data were produced by immunoSEQ multiplex PCR, yet TCRdb's version contains in-frame clones alone and is incomplete. This sample has about 78,000 clones; around 90% occur once, and the top ten carry approximately 0.35%. The sequencing here drew on Tregs from blood, taken before the transplant. The receptors here all came from a human donor who received a combined kidney and bone marrow transplant.

This clone has only one observation. The genes are TRBV9 and TRBJ2-2; D not resolved. V was pared by 0 bases and J by 0 bases, with 6 bases between. Per the germline V gene, CDR1 is SGDLS and CDR2 is YYNGEE. CDR3 length equals 15 residues. This CDR3 reads CASSVGQPNTGELFF. The CDR3 coding sequence is TGTGCCAGCAGCGTAGGGCAGCCGAACACCGGGGAGCTGTTTTTT.

The CDR3 loop is CASTSGTSVYEQYF. In DNA form, the CDR3 reads TGTGCCAGCACCTCTGGGACTAGCGTCTACGAGCAGTACTTC. V gene TRBV7-2 combines with J gene TRBJ2-7; 10 positions match TRBD2. The ends lost 7 bases at V and 3 bases at J; junction bases unmatched: 6. The V gene's germline CDR1 is SGHTA and CDR2 FQGNSA. The CDR3 has 14 residues.

The chain couples TRBV18 to TRBJ1-5, with 7 bases identical to TRBD1. The germline V gene encodes CDR1 KGHSH and CDR2 LQKENI. There are 15 residues in the CDR3. After removal of 6 bases from V and 1 base from J, the junction contained 6 bases not matched to a gene. The CDR3 region has the DNA TGTGCCAGCTCTGGACAGGTTTCGAGCAATCAGCCCCAGCATTTT. This translates into CASSGQVSSNQPQHF. The full variable domain, completed using reference TRBV18 and TRBJ1-5, is NAGVMQNPRHLVRRRGQEARLRCSPMKGHSHVYWYRQLPEEGLKFMVYLQKENIIDESGMPKERFSAEFPKEGPSILRIQQVVRGDSAAYFCASSGQVSSNQPQHFGDGTRLSIL.

This clone has a handful of counts. V is TRBV11-2 and J is TRBJ2-3, with 11 bases lining up with TRBD2. V lost 5 bases, J lost 2 bases, and 3 bases stayed unmatched. The CDR3 extends over 15 amino acids. The germline CDR1 and CDR2 sequences are SGHAT and FQNNGV. The CDR3 DNA reads as TGTGCCAGCAGCCTTAGCGGGAGGGCCACAGATACGCAGTATTTT. Translated, it gives CASSLSGRATDTQYF.

The chain is built from TRBV6-6 and TRBJ1-1, with 8 bases identical to TRBD1. Germline CDR1 MNHNY, CDR2 SVGAGI (reference sequence). The J segment lost 5 bases and the V segment lost 8 bases, leaving 7 bases of the junction unmatched. The CDR3 loop spans 13 amino acids. CDR3 residues: CASYGTGRTEAFF. The CDR3 coding sequence is TGTGCCAGCTACGGGACAGGTCGGACTGAAGCTTTCTTT.

This chain's CDR3 is CASSVGVETQYF. The DNA of the CDR3 is TGTGCCAGCAGTGTTGGTGTGGAGACCCAGTACTTC. V usage is TRBV6-1 and J usage is TRBJ2-5; D is ambiguous. CDR1 and CDR2 from the germline V gene are MNHNS and SASEGT. This CDR3 is built from 12 residues. The germline V and J ends were trimmed by 4 bases and 5 bases, with 8 bases remaining between them.

The rearrangement links TRBV6-1 to TRBJ1-3; tentatively, D is TRBD1 (5 bases). The germline V gene encodes CDR1 MNHNS and CDR2 SASEGT. The CDR3 extends over 14 amino acids. Between the trimmed V and J ends, which lost 2 bases and 1 base, there was a span of 6 bases. The CDR3 loop is CASSEPGSGNTIYF. CDR3 nucleotide sequence: TGTGCCAGCAGTGAACCAGGGTCTGGAAACACCATATATTTT.

The rearrangement uses TRBV28 and TRBJ2-7; no definite D call. Trimming took off 3 bases at V and 6 bases at J, with 6 bases between the two ends. CDR3 length: 11 amino acids. Germline CDR1 and CDR2: MDHEN and SYDVKM. CDR3 sequence: CASSLRSEQYF. The CDR3 DNA reads as TGTGCCAGCAGTTTGAGGAGCGAGCAGTACTTC. The entire variable domain, with the rest obtained from reference TRBV28 and TRBJ2-7, is as follows: DVKVTQSSRYLVKRTGEKVFLECVQDMDHENMFWYRQDPGLGLRLIYFSYDVKMKEKGDIPEGYSVSREKKERFSLILESASTNQTSMYLCASSLRSEQYFGPGTRLTVT.

This chain uses TRBV9 with TRBJ1-1, with 10 bases identical to TRBD1. Trimming removed 7 bases from V and 4 bases from J; junction bases left unmatched: 7. CDR3 length: 14 amino acids. Per germline, CDR1 SGDLS and CDR2 YYNGEE. DNA for the CDR3: TGTGCCAGCGGACAGGGGGGAGCGGCCACTGAAGCTTTCTTT. It yields the protein CASGQGGAATEAFF. The full variable domain, rest sourced from reference TRBV9 and TRBJ1-1, is DSGVTQTPKHLITATGQRVTLRCSPRSGDLSVYWYQQSLDQGLQFLIQYYNGEERAKGNILERFSAQQFPDLHSELNLSSLELGDSALYFCASGQGGAATEAFFGQGTRLTVV.

The gene calls are TRBV30 and TRBJ2-7, with 9 positions matching TRBD1. V trimming: 5 bases; J trimming: 2 bases; junction bases outside the gene matches: 4. Germline CDR1 and CDR2: GTSNPN and SVGIG (reference sequence). The CDR3 runs to 13 residues. The CDR3: CAWSTGGPYEQYF. The CDR3 DNA reads as TGTGCCTGGTCCACAGGGGGCCCCTACGAGCAGTACTTC.

The chain uses TRBV11-2 and TRBJ2-3, with D unclear. This CDR3 has 14 amino acids. Germline lookup yields CDR1 SGHAT and CDR2 FQNNGV. V lost 2 bases and J lost 6, with 12 bases in between. In DNA form, the CDR3 reads TGTGCCAGCAGCTTAACGGGCTCGATGGATACGCAGTATTTT. It specifies CASSLTGSMDTQYF.

This sequence joins TRBV19 and TRBJ1-4, with D possibly being TRBD1 (6 bases). This CDR3 contains 14 residues. The germline V gene encodes CDR1 LNHDA and CDR2 SQIVND (reference sequence). V was pared by 7 bases and J by 6 bases, with 15 bases between. CDR3 protein: CASMEGRGYEKLFF. The CDR3 DNA sequence: TGTGCCAGTATGGAGGGCAGGGGTTATGAAAAACTGTTTTTT.

CDR3 nucleotide sequence: TGTGCCATCAGCTGGACAGGGCTTGGGAACGAGCAGTACTTC. Its translation is CAISWTGLGNEQYF. The chain links TRBV10-3 to TRBJ2-7, with TRBD1 matching 8 bases. This CDR3 is 14 amino acids long. Germline CDR1 ENHRY, CDR2 SYGVKD. With V trimmed by 6 bases and J by 5 bases, 9 bases remained unmatched.

This chain uses TRBV5-1 with TRBJ1-1; D remains unclear. V lost 2 bases and J 0 bases, leaving 5 bases between the germline ends. The CDR3 sequence is 13 residues long. Germline assignment: CDR1 SGHRS and CDR2 YFSETQ. Written as DNA, the CDR3 is TGCGCCAGCAGCTTCGGCTTGAACACTGAAGCTTTCTTT. Translation gives CASSFGLNTEAFF.

The sample holds one count of this clone. The genes are TRBV7-8 and TRBJ1-1, with D possibly matching TRBD1 (5 bases). The CDR3 loop spans 11 amino acids. Germline CDR1 SGHVS, CDR2 FQNEAQ. The V end was cut by 5 bases, the J end by 10 bases, with 11 bases between. The CDR3 sequence: CASSMKRGAFF. CDR3 coding DNA: TGTGCCAGCAGCATGAAGAGGGGAGCTTTCTTT. Full variable domain (outside the CDR3, taken from reference TRBV7-8 and TRBJ1-1): GAGVSQSPRYKVAKRGQDVALRCDPISGHVSLFWYQQALGQGPEFLTYFQNEAQLDKSGLPSDRFFAERPEGSVSTLKIQRTQQEDSAVYLCASSMKRGAFFGQGTRLTVV.

This chain joins TRBV18 and TRBJ2-5; D gene uncertain. Germline loops: CDR1 KGHSH, CDR2 LQKENI. V was clipped by 1 base and J by 5 bases, with 5 bases between them. This CDR3 region has 12 residues. The CDR3 spells CASSPQEETQYF. DNA for the CDR3: TGTGCCAGCTCACCACAAGAGGAGACCCAGTACTTC.

This chain connects TRBV6-5 to TRBJ2-7; D gene uncertain. Germline V gene lookup returns CDR1 MNHEY and CDR2 SVGAGI. This CDR3 spans 11 amino acids. The germline V and J ends were trimmed by 5 bases and 0 bases, with 2 bases remaining between them. Written as DNA, the CDR3 is TGTGCCAGCAGTGGCTCCTACGAGCAGTACTTC. Residues: CASSGSYEQYF.

This chain uses TRBV6-6 with TRBJ1-2, with D possibly TRBD1 on 5 matching bases. The germline V and J ends were trimmed by 6 bases and 4 bases, with 12 bases remaining between them. The CDR3 totals 13 residues. Germline V gives CDR1 MNHNY, CDR2 SVGAGI (reference sequence). The CDR3 is CASRTGTIYGYTF. CDR3 sequence (DNA): TGTGCCAGCAGGACGGGGACGATCTATGGCTACACCTTC.

The chain combines TRBV6-6 with TRBJ2-1, with D perhaps TRBD1 (6 bases). CDR3 size: 12 residues. Per the germline V gene, CDR1 is MNHNY and CDR2 is SVGAGI (reference sequence). Trimming cost V 5 bases and J 7 bases, with 9 bases left between them. This chain's CDR3 is CASSRTENEQFF. The CDR3 DNA sequence: TGTGCCAGCAGTAGGACAGAGAATGAGCAGTTCTTC.

The J gene is TRBJ2-5, the V gene TRBV7-9; D might be TRBD1 or TRBD2, each matching 6 bases. The J call may be faulty, since TRBJ2-7 better matches the DNA end. The CDR3 is made up of 16 amino acids. Germline V gene sequence: CDR1 SEHNR, CDR2 FQNEAQ (reference sequence). CDR3 DNA sequence: TGTGCCAGCAGCTTAGTATCGACAGGAGGGACCTACGAGCAGTACTTC. Protein product: CASSLVSTGGTYEQYF.